This TCR beta chain was identified in a study of metastatic and nonmetastatic thyroid tumors. Study as a whole: Thyroid patients, malignant and benign, had repertoires compared across blood and tumor or nodule tissue.

Findings and caveats of the study: When malignant thyroid tumors were compared with benign nodules, TCR beta diversity was reportedly significantly higher in the malignant tumors. This held in both blood and tumor samples.

Before thyroid surgery, none of the patients had received any treatment. The authors' processing: A papillary thyroid cancer distant-metastasis classifier was built from CDR3 differences across clinicopathological groups. TCRdb reprocessed the PCR reads via MiXCR. These V and J calls derive from TCRdb rather than the authors' analysis. The table records 25,000 to 35,000 clones, 11% of them present only once. This clone was seen at least ten times. The target antigen is unknown. Germline V CDR1 and CDR2: MGHRA, YSYEKL. This CDR3 contains 14 residues. V lost 0 bases, J lost 7 bases, and 10 bases lay in between.

This chain uses TRBV4-1 with TRBJ1-5; D gene unclear. This sequence was found in a female donor with papillary thyroid cancer or a benign thyroid nodule (not recorded which). Some clones in this sample may be carry-over from other donors' samples. Material for sequencing was blood. The CDR3 region has the DNA TGCGCCAGCAGCCAAGAAGATTCAGGACAGCCCCAGCATTTT. It encodes CASSQEDSGQPQHF.